This TCR beta chain was identified in a study of radiation and T cells in renal cell carcinoma. Assay used: immunoSEQ multiplex PCR; TCRdb lists only in-frame clones, some missing. Of about 120,000 clones in the sample, about four fifths were seen once. Time point denoted: blood 2 weeks post-SBRT. Treatment here: 15 Gy SBRT to primary tumor, nephrectomy 4 weeks later. After SBRT, blood was collected at 2 and 4 weeks, plus baseline. Clear cell pathology was present in this patient's renal cell carcinoma. V was clipped by 1 base and J by 7 bases, with 24 bases between them. The CDR3 spans 17 residues. From germline, CDR1 is SGHNT and CDR2 YYREEE (reference sequence).

The V and J genes are TRBV5-4 and TRBJ2-7, with D tentatively TRBD2 (6 bases). Sample: blood, taken from a patient whose treatment included radiotherapy and nephrectomy. This receptor was identified in a man aged 50 to 60 with renal cell carcinoma. CDR3 in amino acids: CASSLWVGLALVGEQYF. The DNA for the CDR3 is TGTGCCAGCAGCTTGTGGGTTGGTCTAGCGCTCGTCGGGGAGCAGTACTTC.